This T cell receptor (beta chain) was profiled in a study of cytomegalovirus exposure and HLA in healthy donors (TCRdb year 2017). At the level of the whole study: An earlier analysis of several hundred of the donors reported 250 to 300 Gb of sequence data and around 100 million unique TCR beta sequences obtained from some 170 million T cells. An early release covering about 600 HLA-typed donors comprised 250 to 350 gigabases of sequencing data and around 85 million unique TCR sequences. Of the roughly 400 genotyped donors, around 81% fell in the genetic ancestry cluster associated with self-reported Caucasian donors. The study was designed to test whether signatures of past pathogen exposure could be identified by cataloging public T cell receptors. The study used immunosequencing to profile the T cell repertoires of hundreds of subjects and linked those repertoires to cytomegalovirus serostatus. In addition to the first cohort of 666 subjects, a separate validation cohort of under 150 different subjects was used. The study combined high-throughput TCR immunosequencing, statistical association of individual TCRs with disease status, and machine learning to predict cytomegalovirus infection status. To study patterns of TCR occurrence, a later analysis re-analyzed previously published TCR beta repertoires from around 700 donors and added high-resolution HLA genotyping. The later analysis used no new phenotypic data to find candidate immune exposures, relying instead on TCR beta sequences and their occurrence across donors. An earlier analysis of 587 of the donors used high-throughput TCR beta sequencing to judge whether each TCR beta V gene segment behaved as functional or pseudogenic. Donor age, sex, ethnicity and CMV serostatus were collected together with the repertoire data. Genome-wide SNP genotypes for about 60% of the roughly 700 donors were used in a later genetic analysis, which treated that subset as a discovery cohort. All discovery cohort repertoires had been generated on a single sequencing platform. HLA typing included class I and class II loci at four-digit resolution. The number of typed donors differed by locus: about 629-640 for A, B, C, DRB1 and DQB1; about 520 for DQA1; about 600 for DPA1; and 450 to 480 for DPB1. Five DR-DQ haplotypes were handled as single units for association and clustering, since linkage in the cohort was strong. On average, 235,054 unique TCR beta nucleotide sequences were sequenced per donor among 350 to 400 genotyped donors of the cohort, with 15% to 20% of those sequences being non-productive.

General study outcomes and caveats: Compared with equally common non-associated chains, HLA-associated TCR beta chains in a later analysis were more clonally expanded and had lower generation probabilities. A later analysis associated roughly 17,000 TCR beta sequences with specific HLA alleles at a false discovery rate of 0.05. Sequencing depth was assumed to be roughly uniform across donors in the presence/absence analyses, though that assumption may not hold. Cytomegalovirus status was reported to be diagnosed by the classifier with high specificity and sensitivity in both the original and validation cohorts. Most CMV-associated TCR beta chains appeared to be HLA-restricted in a later analysis, and the HLA associations seemed to be driven largely by CMV exposure. HLA typing was unavailable for some donors at each locus, so association tests used only the typed subset. In a later genetic analysis, fewer N-insertions in productive TCRs were reported among donors in an Asian-associated ancestry cluster than the roughly 700-donor mean. The 87-base-pair reads could not distinguish some IMGT-functional V segments, including TRBV6-2 and TRBV6-3, so those segments were excluded. Across donors, most TCR sequences were observed very rarely, whereas some public TCRs were present in many individuals. A further reported finding was that TCR beta sequences accurately predicted the HLA-A and HLA-B alleles for most subjects in the first cohort. When HLA alleles, especially DR and DQ, strongly co-occurred, TCR associations were difficult to assign to individual alleles. CMV serostatus was the only immune exposure information available for the cohort. Linkage disequilibrium might explain the correlated functional status among segregating V segments, but an unknown experimental factor could not be ruled out. A cluster of highly shared sequence variants was judged likely to be a technical artifact of the sequencing pipeline. It was suggested by the authors that the approach could potentially be generalized to other disease states and immunological phenotypes. A later genetic analysis associated a missense DCLRE1C variant with V-gene and J-gene trimming of TCR beta chains, and an independent cohort replicated the association. An earlier analysis of 450 to 750 of the donors showed that most TCR beta V segments appeared in productive rearrangements either about 87% or about 30% of the time, which broadly matched IMGT annotations. In the study, some 160 TCR beta chains were listed as associated with cytomegalovirus. Several of the top co-occurrence clusters appeared to be linked to parvovirus B19, influenza, CMV and Epstein-Barr virus, according to a later analysis. Three of the identified cytomegalovirus-associated TCR beta chains were confirmed in vitro to be specific for cytomegalovirus antigens. In this cohort, only TCR beta chains were sequenced, and detectable features were limited by the absence of alpha or paired-chain data. About 17 rarely observed V segments, including chromosome 9 orphons, were excluded from the earlier analysis of several hundred of the donors because counts were too low. In a later analysis, the rate of TCR association differed among HLA loci, with DRB1 alleles having the most associated TCRs and HLA-C alleles having the fewest.

In regard to this clone: What antigen it recognizes has not been identified. It has no much larger one-base neighbor in the sample; base qualities were not kept.

The germline V gene sets CDR1 to SGHTA and CDR2 to FQGNSA. There are 15 amino acids in the CDR3, from cysteine to phenylalanine inclusive. The CDR3 DNA has 45 bases and is translated from base 1. Trimming costs V 7 bases and J 1 base, and their ends lie 16 bases apart. Library method: the immunoSEQ multiplex PCR assay. The multiplex PCR relied on a mix of 60 forward primers for TCR Vbeta segments and 13 reverse primers for TCR Jbeta segments. Amplification of the CDR3 region of rearranged TCR beta genes was performed with a multiplex PCR assay on genomic DNA. On the Illumina HiSeq System, the amplified TCR beta libraries were sequenced as 87-base-pair reads. In the original analysis: Across the 670 or so repertoires, a later analysis counted 60 million to 90 million unique TCR beta chains, approximately 12 million of which were shared by at least two donors. Raw reads were error-corrected and collapsed into unique sequences with a nearest-neighbor algorithm that merged closely related sequences to remove PCR and sequencing errors. To assign V, D and J gene segments, CDR3 sequences were aligned to IMGT reference sequences. For a sequence to be retained, at least a six-nucleotide match to both a V gene segment and a J gene segment was required. Rearrangements were called productive when the CDR3 lacked stop codons and stayed in frame with V and J; all others were non-productive. Following IMGT convention, CDR3 was defined as the stretch from the second conserved V-encoded cysteine to the conserved J-encoded phenylalanine. In an earlier analysis of more than 550 of the donors, sequences lacking an unambiguous match to a single V gene segment were excluded. In an earlier analysis of 587 of the donors, V segments were called functional above 56.7% productive rearrangements and were called segregating when the between-donor standard deviation exceeded 5%. A statistical classification framework was developed to diagnose cytomegalovirus status using the catalog of TCR beta chain sequences. In a later analysis, TCR nucleotide sequences were compared against IMGT/GENE-DB human TR gene sequences so that V and J genes could be assigned. A later analysis assigned CDR3 sequences and most-parsimonious VDJ recombination scenarios with the TCRdist pipeline. In a later analysis, each TCR beta chain was defined by its CDR3 amino acid sequence together with its V-gene family, and reads without a unique V-gene family were excluded. In a later analysis, fewer than 650 highly shared, low-generation-probability nucleotide sequences were removed to address suspected cross-contamination and a sequencing artifact. In a later analysis, a clonal expansion index for each public chain was calculated from normalized within-repertoire ranks of inferred template counts. In a later analysis, generation probabilities were computed using a VDJ recombination model fitted to out-of-frame rearrangements, and the results were checked against IGoR. A later analysis scored TCR-TCR, TCR-HLA and TCR-CMV co-occurrence with hypergeometric tests, applying a repertoire-size bias correction to TCR pairs. In a later analysis, false discovery rates were estimated by permuting HLA or CMV assignments 20 times. A later analysis grouped co-occurring TCRs with DBSCAN, adding TCRdist sequence similarity when clustering within HLA-allele-positive subsets. Repertoires with fewer than 30,000 or more than 120,000 public chains were left out of co-occurrence clustering, as were five repertoires with anomalous nucleotide sharing. The clones in this table, taken by TCRdb from immuneACCESS, are in-frame only. Not every clone is retained; where verified, under half of the shortfall comes from an unresolved V gene, and the cause of the rest is unknown. V and J calls and clone size come straight from that table; D and trimming were deduced from the DNA. This sample is represented by about 190,000 clones; about 84% of them were singletons. The top ten clones comprise around 4% of the sample.

The cohort was made up of several hundred healthy bone marrow donors. All cohort members were sampled while nominally healthy, although unrecorded immune exposures were likely present. The donor was CMV seronegative and belonged to the group of 352 seronegative cohort members. A peripheral blood sample was provided by each donor, and peripheral blood mononuclear cells were used for TCR beta sequencing. Genomic DNA was extracted from the blood cell samples with the Qiagen DNeasy Blood Extraction Kit. The source is a man between 45 and 60 years old in good health and CMV-seronegative. Material for sequencing was PBMCs. The chain employs TRBV7-2 and TRBJ2-5; a tentative D match to TRBD2 spans 6 bases. The CDR3 amino acid sequence is: CASTLSGVIQETQYF. The DNA reads TGTGCCAGCACCCTTTCGGGGGTGATCCAAGAGACCCAGTACTTC.